The present TCR beta chain was sequenced within a study of blood T cell repertoires in COVID-19. Turning to the study itself: T cells, B-cell-depleted T cells, or PBMCs provided the cDNA or gDNA that served as material.

Clones were sequenced by immunoSEQ multiplex PCR, and TCRdb holds only the in-frame ones, with some missing. The sample yields about 210,000 clones, 84% seen once. V was clipped by 2 bases and J by 0 bases, with 7 bases between them. Germline-derived CDR1 and CDR2 are MGHRA and YSYEKL. This CDR3 comprises 14 residues. This clone came up once. The receptor's source is a middle-aged man with active or convalescent COVID-19. V is TRBV4-1 and J is TRBJ1-1; D is undetermined. Sequences were obtained from peripheral blood. CDR3 protein: CASSQYQMNTEAFF. CDR3 in DNA: TGCGCCAGCAGCCAATACCAGATGAACACTGAAGCTTTCTTT.